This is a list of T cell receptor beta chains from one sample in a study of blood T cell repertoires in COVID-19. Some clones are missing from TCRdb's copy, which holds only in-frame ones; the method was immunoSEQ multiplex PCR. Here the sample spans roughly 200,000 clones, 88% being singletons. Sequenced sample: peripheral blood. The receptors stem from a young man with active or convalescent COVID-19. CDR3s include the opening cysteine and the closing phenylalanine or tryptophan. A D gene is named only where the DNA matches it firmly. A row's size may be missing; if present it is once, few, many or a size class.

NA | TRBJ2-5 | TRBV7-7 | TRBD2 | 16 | TGTGCTAGCAGCTTAGGGCGACTAGCGGGAGCGGAGACCCAGTACTTC | CASSLGRLAGAETQYF
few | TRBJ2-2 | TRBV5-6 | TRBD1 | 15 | TGTGCCAGCAGCTTACAGGGGGCAGGCACCGGGGAGCTGTTTTTT | CASSLQGAGTGELFF
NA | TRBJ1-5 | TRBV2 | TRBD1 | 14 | TGTGCCAGCAGAGCGGACAGGGGGGATTCACCCCAGCATTTT | CASRADRGDSPQHF
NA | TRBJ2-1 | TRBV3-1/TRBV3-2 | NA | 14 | TGTGCCAGCAGCCAAGGCGAACGCGCGAATGAGCAGTTCTTC | CASSQGERANEQFF
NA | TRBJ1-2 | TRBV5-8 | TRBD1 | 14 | TGTGCCAGCAGCTTGGGGACAGGGGGCGATGGCTACACCTTC | CASSLGTGGDGYTF
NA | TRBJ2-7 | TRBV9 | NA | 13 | TGTGCCCTCAGGGCACACCAGAGTGGGGAGCAGTACTTC | CALRAHQSGEQYF
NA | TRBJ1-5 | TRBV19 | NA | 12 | TGTGCCAGTAAAGACATCAATCAGCCCCAGCATTTT | CASKDINQPQHF
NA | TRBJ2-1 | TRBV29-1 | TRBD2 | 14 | TGCAGCGTACGAGGACTAGCGGGATTCTATGAGCAGTTCTTC | CSVRGLAGFYEQFF
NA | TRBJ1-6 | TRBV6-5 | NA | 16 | TGTGCCAGCAGTTCAAGACAGAGCTCCTATAATTCACCCCTCCACTTT | CASSSRQSSYNSPLHF
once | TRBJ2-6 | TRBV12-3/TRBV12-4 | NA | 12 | TGTGCCAGCAGTGACAGGGCCAACGTCCTGACTTTC | CASSDRANVLTF
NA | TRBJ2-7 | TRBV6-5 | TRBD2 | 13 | TGTGCCAGCAACGGGGCGGGGGTCTACGAGCAGTACTTC | CASNGAGVYEQYF
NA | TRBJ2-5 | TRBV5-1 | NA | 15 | TGCGCCAGCAGCCCACCAGGGGTGACCCAAGAGACCCAGTACTTC | CASSPPGVTQETQYF
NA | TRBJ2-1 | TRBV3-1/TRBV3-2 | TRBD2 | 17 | TGTGCCAGCAGCCAAGATAGGACTAGCGGGGGCTACAATGAGCAGTTCTTC | CASSQDRTSGGYNEQFF
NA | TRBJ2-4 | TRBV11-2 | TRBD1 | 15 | TGTGCCAGCAGCCAAACCCGACAGGGGGGGAACATTCAGTACTTC | CASSQTRQGGNIQYF
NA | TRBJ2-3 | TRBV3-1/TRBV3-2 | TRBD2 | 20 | TGTGCCAGCAGCCAAGATTTCCGGACTAGCGGGGGGGCCGCGGCGGATACGCAGTATTTT | CASSQDFRTSGGAAADTQYF
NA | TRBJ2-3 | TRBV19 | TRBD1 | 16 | TGTGCCAGTAGTACAACAGACAGGGGTGGCACAGATACGCAGTATTTT | CASSTTDRGGTDTQYF
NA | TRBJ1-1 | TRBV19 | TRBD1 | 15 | TGTGCCAGTAGTACAGGGGGCAGGATGAACACTGAAGCTTTCTTT | CASSTGGRMNTEAFF
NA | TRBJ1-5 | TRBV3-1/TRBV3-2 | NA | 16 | TGTGCCAGCAGCCAAGATGGAGGGCAGGGAGGCCAGCCCCAGCATTTT | CASSQDGGQGGQPQHF
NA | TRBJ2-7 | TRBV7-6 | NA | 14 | TGTGCCAGCAGCTTCTCAGCGCTCTCCTACGAGCAGTACTTC | CASSFSALSYEQYF
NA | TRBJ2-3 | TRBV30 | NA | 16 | TGTGCCTGGAGTCGCGGACTCGGAATGCGCACAGATACGCAGTATTTT | CAWSRGLGMRTDTQYF
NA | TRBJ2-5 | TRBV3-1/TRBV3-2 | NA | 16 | TGTGCCAGCAGCCCTGGTTCTGGCCTAGCCGGAGAGACCCAGTACTTC | CASSPGSGLAGETQYF
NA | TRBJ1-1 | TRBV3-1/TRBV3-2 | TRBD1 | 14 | TGTGCCAGCAGCCAAGAAGACAGGGGTACTGAAGCTTTCTTT | CASSQEDRGTEAFF